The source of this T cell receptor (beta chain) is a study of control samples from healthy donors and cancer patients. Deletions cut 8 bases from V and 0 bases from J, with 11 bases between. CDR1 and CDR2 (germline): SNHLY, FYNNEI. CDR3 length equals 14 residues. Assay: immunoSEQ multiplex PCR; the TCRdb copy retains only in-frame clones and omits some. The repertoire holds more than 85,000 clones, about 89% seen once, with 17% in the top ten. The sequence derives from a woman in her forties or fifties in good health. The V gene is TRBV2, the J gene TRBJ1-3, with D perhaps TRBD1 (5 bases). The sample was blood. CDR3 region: CASLDRDSGNTIYF. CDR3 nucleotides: TGTGCCAGCTTAGACAGAGACTCTGGAAACACCATATATTTT.